Detailed here is one TCR beta chain. The record originates from a study of shared clonotypes between healthy human individuals. Genomic DNA of each subset was evenly split across several immunoSEQ plates. Sequenced by immunoSEQ multiplex PCR; TCRdb stores in-frame clones only, minus some. The sample shows roughly 320,000 clones, about nine tenths of them seen only once. Germline CDR1 is GTSNPN and CDR2 is SVGIG (reference sequence). This CDR3 contains 10 residues. V lost 3 bases and J lost 5, with 4 bases in between. The TCR originated in a man between 18 and 35 years old in good health. The J gene is TRBJ2-5, the V gene TRBV30; D not certain. The sequenced sample consisted of memory CD8+ T cells sorted from blood. Subset: CD45RO+ cells pooled with CCR7-negative TemRA cells. CDR3 sequence: CAWSGETQYF. CDR3 coding DNA: TGTGCCTGGAGCGGGGAGACCCAGTACTTC.